This T cell receptor (beta chain) is from a study of T cells in localized non-small cell lung cancer. V lost 3 bases and J lost 0; bases outside the gene matches: 1. CDR1 is SEHNR and CDR2 is FQNEAQ in the germline V gene (reference sequence). The CDR3 is 14 residues long. The repertoire was sequenced with immunoSEQ multiplex PCR; TCRdb's copy has only in-frame clones and lacks some. The sample shows roughly 30,000 clones, about 89% of them seen only once. This clone occurred once. The receptor was derived from an older female donor with stage I lung adenocarcinoma. The chain combines TRBV7-9 with TRBJ2-7; 8 bases agree with TRBD2. The specimen comprised peripheral blood, sampled before any cancer treatment. The CDR3 reads CASSFSGGSYEQYF. In DNA form, the CDR3 reads TGTGCCAGCAGCTTCAGCGGGGGCTCCTACGAGCAGTACTTC. Complete variable domain (other parts from reference TRBV7-9 and TRBJ2-7): DTGVSQNPRHKITKRGQNVTFRCDPISEHNRLYWYRQTLGQGPEFLTYFQNEAQLEKSRLLSDRFSAERPKGSFSTLEIQRTEQGDSAMYLCASSFSGGSYEQYFGPGTRLTVT.